This record looks at one TCR beta chain sequence and its context. The germline V gene encodes CDR1 SGHTA and CDR2 FQGNSA. This CDR3 region has 16 residues. V was pared by 5 bases and J by 0 bases, with 7 bases of the junction left unmatched. These data come from a study of PD-L1 blockade in urothelial cancer. At the level of the study: Patients commenced intravenous atezolizumab, 1,200 mg every 3 weeks, in 2014. Blood was analyzed 3 weeks (second dose) and 6 weeks after treatment start. The study recovered a median of about 140,000 T cells per blood sample.

PCRs each included synthetic TCR analog templates spiked in. Here immunoSEQ multiplex PCR was the method, and the copy in TCRdb shows in-frame clones only, minus some. This table holds 29,000 or so clones, 87% found once. The source material was PBMCs, sampled around atezolizumab (anti-PD-L1) treatment. V usage is TRBV7-2 and J usage is TRBJ2-4; 7 bases map to TRBD1. This sequence originates from a man in his fifties with urothelial cancer. CDR3 nucleotides: TGTGCCAGCAGCCCCCGGACAGGCCTAGCCAAAAACATTCAGTACTTC. Protein: CASSPRTGLAKNIQYF.